This passage covers 17 T cell receptor beta chains from one sample sequenced in a study of regulatory T cells in long-lasting Graves disease. Building the TCR beta libraries relied on iRepertoire HTBI primers, and CDR3 regions underwent Arm-PCR. TCRdb re-called the multiplex PCR reads through MiXCR, storing one row per CDR3 protein. Of just over 600,000 distinct CDR3 sequences in the sample, 16% were seen once. Time point here: newly diagnosed GD, antithyroid drugs for less than 3 months. The TCR library was made from RNA extracted from PBMCs. This same sample was also part of a study on T cells in Graves' hyperthyroidism and ophthalmopathy.

This specimen was peripheral blood mononuclear cells (PBMCs), taken at new diagnosis, from a patient treated with antithyroid drugs. Source of these receptors: a woman between 25 and 40 years old with Graves disease.

This chain joins TRBV29-1 and TRBJ2-5; D gene uncertain. Germline CDR1 is SQVTM and CDR2 is ANQGSEA. CDR3 length equals 11 residues. The ends were cut back, 5 bases at V and 5 bases at J, with 9 bases in the middle. The CDR3 spells CSVSELETQYF. The DNA for the CDR3 is TGCAGCGTTTCGGAACTGGAGACCCAGTACTTC.

The chain recombines TRBV5-1 with TRBJ2-7; the D gene is possibly TRBD2 (6 bases). V gave up 3 bases and J gave up 3 bases, with 13 bases separating them. Germline V gene data show CDR1 as SGHRS and CDR2 as YFSETQ. The CDR3 extends over 14 amino acids. The CDR3 region is CASSSGERNYEQYF. In nucleotides, the CDR3 is TGCGCCAGCAGCTCGGGAGAAAGGAACTACGAGCAGTACTTC.

This clonotype was seen ten or more times. V usage is TRBV27 and J usage is TRBJ1-2; tentative D call: TRBD1 (6 bases). Germline-derived CDR1 and CDR2 are MNHEY and SMNVEV (reference sequence). The CDR3 extends over 17 amino acids. Trimming removed 4 bases at V and 3 bases at J, with 21 bases between. The CDR3 loop reads CASSSTTGGGPDYGYTF. As DNA, the CDR3 is TGTGCCAGCAGTTCTACGACAGGCGGCGGGCCGGACTATGGCTACACCTTC.

This chain connects TRBV6-1 to TRBJ1-2; D is possibly TRBD1 (6 bases). Trimming stripped 6 bases from V and 4 bases from J, with 15 bases between. The CDR3 runs to 14 residues. The germline V gene has CDR1 MNHNS and CDR2 SASEGT. In nucleotides, the CDR3 is TGTGCCAGCAGCCAGGCAGGGGAAGTCTATGGCTACACCTTC. It codes for CASSQAGEVYGYTF.

This chain connects TRBV20-1 to TRBJ2-6; D gene uncertain. Germline V gene sequence: CDR1 DFQATT, CDR2 SNEGSKA (reference sequence). The CDR3 runs to 15 residues. Trimming removed 4 bases at V and 2 bases at J, with 12 bases between. CDR3 residues: CSAKSDRPGANVLTF. The CDR3 nucleotides are TGCAGTGCTAAGTCGGACCGCCCTGGGGCCAACGTCCTGACTTTC.

Comments on this clonotype: The CDR3 carries no conserved terminal phenylalanine or tryptophan, so it likely arises from a read error. This sequence joins TRBV14 and TRBJ2-2; TRBD1 might be the D (5 bases). Between the trimmed V and J ends, which lost 6 bases and 6 bases, there was a span of 20 bases. This CDR3 comprises 16 residues. Looked up from germline, CDR1 is SGHDN and CDR2 is FVKESK. CDR3 sequence reads: CASSLIASGRAGELFL. The CDR3 DNA reads TGTGCCAGCAGTCTGATCGCTTCAGGGCGCGCCGGGGAGCTGTTTCTT.

The chain carries TRBV20-1 and TRBJ1-1, with D possibly matching TRBD1 (6 bases). Germline V CDR1 and CDR2: DFQATT, SNEGSKA (reference sequence). With 5 bases removed from V and 1 base from J, the gap between germline ends came to 14 bases. This CDR3 has 14 residues. This CDR3 is CSARQARKNTEAFF. The CDR3 DNA is TGCAGTGCTCGACAGGCACGAAAGAACACTGAAGCTTTCTTT.

Of note for this clonotype: A much larger clone is a single base away; this may be a read error. The chain employs TRBV12-3 or TRBV12-4 and TRBJ2-3; D unclear. Trimming removed 10 bases from V and 2 bases from J, with 10 bases in between. The CDR3 runs to 12 residues. The CDR3 region has the DNA TGTGCCAACATTGGTTCCACAGATACGCAGTATTTT. Translation gives CANIGSTDTQYF.

This clonotype was counted many times. V usage is TRBV27 and J usage is TRBJ2-7; 9 bases are shared with TRBD2. The CDR3 runs to 16 residues. V was pared by 5 bases and J by 0 bases, with 8 bases of the junction left unmatched. Germline lookup yields CDR1 MNHEY and CDR2 SMNVEV (reference sequence). The CDR3 sequence: CASSVSAGGISYEQYF. The CDR3 DNA reads TGTGCCAGCAGTGTGTCAGCGGGAGGAATCTCCTACGAGCAGTACTTC.

This clonotype was detected many times. The gene calls are TRBV6-2 or TRBV6-3 and TRBJ2-5; D remains ambiguous. This CDR3 is 14 amino acids long. Germline V gives CDR1 MNHEY, CDR2 SVGEGT. V dropped 5 bases and J dropped 0 bases, with 10 bases sitting between them. The CDR3 loop reads CASSEVRNQETQYF. The CDR3 nucleotides read TGTGCCAGCAGTGAAGTGAGGAACCAAGAGACCCAGTACTTC.

In its sample, this clonotype was seen many times. V is TRBV12-3 or TRBV12-4 and J is TRBJ1-3; possible D gene TRBD1, 5 bases. This CDR3 region has 15 residues. V lost 10 bases and J lost 3, with 19 bases in between. The CDR3 coding sequence is TGTGCCACCGAAGTATTCGGGGGGAATGGAAACACCATATATTTT. Residues: CATEVFGGNGNTIYF.

A few counts support this clonotype. The chain is built from TRBV12-3 or TRBV12-4 and TRBJ2-7, with TRBD2 matching 13 bases. V lost 6 bases, J lost 2 bases, and 10 bases stayed unmatched. The CDR3 has 17 residues. The CDR3 reads CASSRRPGLAGAYEQYF. The CDR3 nucleotides are TGTGCCAGCAGCCGCAGACCCGGACTAGCGGGGGCCTACGAGCAGTACTTC.

The chain recombines TRBV28 with TRBJ2-1, with TRBD2 matching 16 bases. Per the germline V gene, CDR1 is MDHEN and CDR2 is SYDVKM. V shed 5 bases, J shed 1 base, and the junction held 11 bases outside the gene matches. This CDR3 has 20 residues. The CDR3 spells CASSPNSGTSGRGSYNEQFF. As DNA, the CDR3 is TGTGCCAGCAGTCCAAATTCCGGGACTAGCGGGAGGGGGTCCTACAATGAGCAGTTCTTC.

The chain combines TRBV28 with TRBJ2-7, with no clear D. V was shortened by 7 bases and J by 3 bases, with 10 bases between the two germline ends. CDR3 length: 12 residues. CDR1 and CDR2 from the germline V gene are MDHEN and SYDVKM. The CDR3 region is CASTLDRYEQYF. CDR3 nucleotide sequence: TGTGCCAGCACCCTGGACCGCTACGAGCAGTACTTC.

The V call is TRBV24-1, the J call TRBJ2-1; TRBD2 aligns across 8 bases. The CDR3 covers 13 residues. Trimming removed 9 bases from V and 7 bases from J; junction bases left unmatched: 7. From germline, CDR1 is KGHDR and CDR2 SFDVKD. DNA for the CDR3: TGTGCCACCTCTGCTAGCGGGTATAATGAGCAGTTCTTC. Protein: CATSASGYNEQFF.

This clonotype was counted at least ten times. The chain has TRBV24-1 and TRBJ1-2, with TRBD1 matching 7 bases. J was trimmed by 5 bases and V by 4 bases; bases with no gene match: 9. The CDR3 is 15 residues long. Germline V CDR1 and CDR2: KGHDR, SFDVKD. CDR3 coding DNA: TGTGCCACCAGTGACCCCAGCGACAGGGCGTATGGCTACACCTTC. Its translation is CATSDPSDRAYGYTF.

This clonotype came up a few times. The chain carries TRBV15 and TRBJ2-1; 7 nucleotides agree with TRBD2. There are 17 residues in the CDR3. Germline V gives CDR1 LNHNV, CDR2 YYDKDF (reference sequence). J lost 1 base, V lost 1 base, and 7 bases had no gene match. CDR3 sequence reads: CATSRVGLAASYNEQFF. For the CDR3, the DNA is TGTGCCACCAGCAGAGTGGGGCTAGCGGCATCCTACAATGAGCAGTTCTTC.